This T cell receptor beta chain was captured in a study of T cell clonotyping in hematopoietic cell transplantation. Some clones are missing from TCRdb's copy, which holds only in-frame ones; the method was immunoSEQ multiplex PCR. This table has 6,500 to 8,500 clones, roughly nine tenths appearing once. With regard to this clone: The antigen remains undetermined.

The CDR3 has 15 residues. From germline, CDR1 is MNHEY and CDR2 SVGAGI. Trimming took 0 bases from V and 7 from J; bases not matched to a gene: 3. Study-level findings and limits: Recipient TCR diversity dropped after transplant; expanded clonotypes rose from day 30 to 180. At the given depth, recipient repertoires were over 97% de novo clonotypes. Graft donor and pretransplant recipient Inverse Simpson Index values predicted broader posttransplant TCR diversity.

The source is a female patient aged 45-60 years who had an allogeneic stem cell transplant from an unrelated donor, so the T cells may come from the graft donor. Some clones in this sample may be carry-over from other donors' samples. The chain joins TRBV6-5 to TRBJ2-2; 9 bases map to TRBD2. Here the sequenced sample was PBMCs, taken 180 days after allogeneic stem cell transplant. Here the CDR3 reads CASSYSFSGSGELFF. CDR3 in DNA: TGTGCCAGCAGTTACTCGTTTAGCGGGAGCGGGGAGCTGTTTTTT.